A single sample is the source of the 5 T cell receptor beta chains below, sequenced in a study of shared clonotypes between healthy human individuals. Assay: immunoSEQ multiplex PCR; the TCRdb copy retains only in-frame clones and omits some. The sample records approximately 530,000 clones, 90% to 97% being singletons. The sequenced sample was naive CD4+ T cells sorted from blood. Subset of the sample: CD45RA+ positively selected. All receptors derive from a woman aged 30 to 39 in good health.

This clone was seen only once. This chain links TRBV27 with TRBJ2-7; D gene uncertain. Trimming stripped 3 bases from V and 3 bases from J, with 3 bases between. The CDR3 length is 11 residues. Germline CDR1 MNHEY, CDR2 SMNVEV (reference sequence). The DNA for the CDR3 is TGTGCCAGCAGTTTTAACTACGAGCAGTACTTC. Encoded protein: CASSFNYEQYF.

The genes are TRBV9 and TRBJ2-2; 10 nucleotides match TRBD2. The CDR3 covers 16 residues. Trimming took 3 bases from V and 5 from J; bases not matched to a gene: 7. The germline gives CDR1 SGDLS, CDR2 YYNGEE. CDR3 residues: CASSEVAGGYTGELFF. CDR3 DNA: TGTGCCAGCAGCGAAGTAGCGGGAGGCTATACCGGGGAGCTGTTTTTT.

This sequence joins TRBV28 and TRBJ2-1; 8 positions match TRBD2. The CDR3 contains 14 residues. The germline V gene has CDR1 MDHEN and CDR2 SYDVKM. The V gene end was trimmed by 5 bases and the J gene end by 8 bases; junction bases not matched to a gene: 8. CDR3 bases: TGTGCCAGCAGTACGCCGGGACTAGTTGATGAGCAGTTCTTC. Protein product: CASSTPGLVDEQFF.

The V and J genes are TRBV28 and TRBJ2-7, with D perhaps TRBD2 (7 bases). Germline V gives CDR1 MDHEN, CDR2 SYDVKM. The CDR3 has 12 residues. The CDR3 sequence is CAWGAGEYEQYF. CDR3 nucleotide sequence: TGTGCGTGGGGGGCGGGAGAATACGAGCAGTACTTC.

This chain joins TRBV13 and TRBJ2-7; 7 bases line up with TRBD2. The CDR3 consists of 14 residues. CDR1 is PRHDT, CDR2 FYEKMQ, per germline (reference sequence). J was trimmed by 2 bases and V by 6 bases; bases with no gene match: 7. CDR3 in DNA: TGTGCCAGCAGACGAGCGGGAAGGGCCTACGAGCAGTACTTC. It encodes CASRRAGRAYEQYF.